This T cell receptor (beta chain) was captured by sequencing in a study of CD8+ T cells in alopecia areata. CDR3 length: 13 residues. Germline CDR1 MNHNY, CDR2 SVGAGI (reference sequence). The V end was cut by 6 bases, the J end by 1 base, with 9 bases between. Those with alopecia areata gave lesional scalp punch biopsies and peripheral blood. Extraction of RNA preceded its reverse transcription into cDNA, which served as the sequencing template. Assay: immunoSEQ multiplex PCR; the TCRdb copy retains only in-frame clones and omits some. The profile shows fewer than 250,000 clones, about three fifths of them singletons.

Here the sequenced sample was CD4+ T cells sorted from blood, taken at week 0. This clonotype was sampled from a human donor with alopecia areata. The chain combines TRBV6-6 with TRBJ1-1, with D maybe TRBD1 (5 bases). The CDR3 here is CASSSDRNTEAFF. CDR3 coding DNA: TGTGCCAGCAGCTCAGACAGGAACACTGAAGCTTTCTTT.